This TCR beta chain was identified in a study of T cells in Graves' hyperthyroidism and ophthalmopathy. Study conclusions and caveats: The model foresaw ophthalmopathy a median around 6 months prior to onset. In the blood, most expanded thyroid clonotypes above 0.001 appeared as well.

CDR1 MNHNS and CDR2 SASEGT come from the germline V gene. The V segment lost 6 bases and the J segment 6 bases; nucleotides outside the gene matches: 7. The CDR3 extends over 16 amino acids. Concerning this clonotype itself: Its specificity is unknown.

Amplified TCR beta CDR3 regions came from RNA transcripts. With the HTBI primer set, the TCR CDR3 went through a first round of RT-PCR. One entry per CDR3 protein, called by TCRdb with MiXCR from the multiplex PCR reads. The top ten hold roughly 50% of the sample, which has 500,000 to 650,000 distinct CDR3 sequences, 20% seen once. Ophthalmopathy patients had moderate-to-severe active disease, CAS ≥3, NOSPECS ≥4, and disease duration under 3 months. 10 ml of fresh peripheral blood supplied the PBMCs. Sequenced input: blood. The sequence derives from a man aged 35 to 55 with Graves' ophthalmopathy. V gene TRBV6-1 combines with J gene TRBJ2-2; 13 bases agree with TRBD2. The CDR3, as DNA: TGTGCCAGCAGGATCTTGACTAGCGGGAGGCCCGGGGAGCTGTTTTTT. Translation: CASRILTSGRPGELFF.